This T cell receptor beta chain was recorded in a study of blood T cell repertoires in COVID-19. Background on the study: Acute and convalescent COVID-19 specimens originated in the United States, Italy and Spain. Sources were T cells, B-cell-depleted T cells, or PBMCs; the material itself was cDNA or gDNA.

Trimming stripped 4 bases from V and 5 bases from J, with 9 bases between. This CDR3 is built from 13 residues. Germline V gene lookup returns CDR1 ENHRY and CDR2 SYGVKD. Some clones are missing from TCRdb's copy, which holds only in-frame ones; the method was immunoSEQ multiplex PCR. This table holds 180,000 or so clones, approximately 88% found once. The origin of this receptor is a young woman with acute or convalescent COVID-19. The chain has TRBV10-3 and TRBJ2-1, with a weak D call TRBD2 (5 bases). Source material: peripheral blood. CDR3 sequence: CAISADYHNEQFF. CDR3 DNA sequence: TGTGCCATCAGTGCCGACTACCACAATGAGCAGTTCTTC.